This entry describes one T cell receptor beta chain. Which antigen it targets is not known. No clone much larger than this one lies a single base away; base qualities are absent. The CDR3 starts with the cysteine, ends with the phenylalanine, and has 14 residues. Only the CDR3 DNA is retained, 42 bases long and in frame from the first base. The germline V gene provides CDR1 MNHEY and CDR2 SVGAGI. For this chain, trimming is 4 bases at the V end and 0 bases at the J end, and the number of junction bases without a gene match is 2. The data derive from a study of beta chain features in type 1 diabetes (dated by TCRdb to between 2018 and 2020). In terms of the full investigation: No differences in mean age, gender distribution, total cell number or subset yield were found between patients and healthy donors. A total of approximately 99,000,000 sorted cells were examined across all samples, and RNA yield correlated strongly with the number of cells per subset. In the study, TCRB repertoires of sorted circulating CD4+ T cell subsets from recently diagnosed type 1 diabetes patients were compared with those of matched healthy donors. Regulatory and stem cell-like memory subsets were isolated from only 8 patients and about eight healthy donors, whereas naive and central memory subsets came from all 30 or so donors. The investigation overall reported the following: Only small numbers of individuals were included in the HLA sub-analyses, which left unresolved whether HLA type had any influence on TCRB rearrangement. Type 1 diabetes patients showed a moderate but significant shortening of TCRB CDR3 length in all four CD4+ subsets. Fewer insertions and more nucleotide deletions at VDJ recombination sites were observed in patients with type 1 diabetes, implying thymic rearrangement abnormalities. Because cDNA was sequenced instead of genomic DNA, highly expressing activated cells could be over-represented, though the groups showed no difference in activation or CD3 levels. Naive, central memory and regulatory TCRB repertoires appeared to be more alike among patients than among healthy donors. PCR might favor shorter templates, but patient and control samples were amplified and corrected together, so any skew would affect both groups equally.

The High Capacity cDNA Reverse Transcription Kit was used to reverse transcribe all of the isolated RNA, meaning that expressed TCRB transcripts were what got sequenced. Naive, central memory and regulatory T cell samples underwent deep immunoSEQ sequencing, averaging around 3.6 million total reads per sample. Sorted cells were lysed in RLT buffer and RNA was extracted with DNase-treated RNeasy Micro or Mini kits, depending on cell number. To prevent cross-contamination, every cell subset was processed on its own, while patient and healthy donor samples were processed together. The immunoSEQ multiplex PCR was used to amplify TCRB sequences from cDNA, generating 87-bp fragments that spanned the CDR3 region. Amplicons were sequenced on the Illumina HiSeq platform. The authors processed their data as follows. Synthetic template baselines were used to correct PCR bias computationally, reads within Hamming distance 2 were collapsed, and singletons that could not be merged were discarded. Reads were aligned against IMGT to assign V, D and J genes, CDR3 length and insertions or deletions at six rearrangement sites. Within each subset, clonotype counts were normalized to the number of sorted cells before true diversity and Gini coefficients were calculated with the tcR R package. The overlap coefficient, calculated on TCRB nucleotide sequences, was used to quantify repertoire sharing. TCRdb re-hosts the immuneACCESS table, in-frame sequences only. Its copies lack some clones; in the studies checked, an unresolved V gene accounts for under half of them, and the cause for the rest is not known. V, J and clone size reflect that table, while D and trimming were determined from the DNA. The sample contains 120,000 or so clones, 15% to 20% of them found a single time. Around 2.5% of the sample is taken by the ten largest.

A single peripheral blood draw of 90 to 150 mL on average was collected from each donor into heparinised tubes. A BD FACSAria II was used to sort naive, central memory, regulatory and stem cell-like memory CD4+ T cells with a panel that included CD45RO, CCR7, CD25, CD127, CD95 and CD27. Purity was above 98% for every sorted population. Right away, PBMCs were isolated by Lymphoprep density gradient centrifugation and were stained directly, with no culture step. Samples were stained and sorted in pairs, with one healthy donor and one patient per experiment, so that batch effects were minimized. This chain joins TRBV6-5 to TRBJ2-7, and 8 junction bases match TRBD2. Specimen: central memory CD4+ T cells from blood. The sequence came from a man in his late teens or twenties with type 1 diabetes. The CDR3 amino acid sequence is: CASSLGTSSYEQYF. The bases are TGTGCCAGCAGTTTGGGGACTAGCTCCTACGAGCAGTACTTC.